This entry features one TCR beta chain sequence. Its target antigen remains unknown. No base quality information exists; no much larger clone differs at one position. This sample is drawn from a study of a mutant IDH1 vaccine in newly diagnosed glioma (dated by TCRdb to 2020 to 2023). Turning to the overall study: Of the 25 to 35 patients who were treated, around 62% were male and approximately 40% were female, and the mean age was about 37 years. Longitudinal TCRB deep sequencing was done for about two dozen treated patients, wherever samples were available for exploratory analyses. Prior to enrollment, standard therapy consisting of radiotherapy alone, temozolomide alone, or radiochemotherapy with temozolomide had been administered to patients, with the combination being received by most patients. Peripheral blood was collected at six visits: V03 (baseline), V05, V07, V10, V12 and V13. The paper as a whole reports these results and caveats: Immune responses induced by the vaccine were seen in approximately 93% of patients across multiple MHC alleles. The authors noted that analyses of patient blood samples could not be reproduced because of sample limitations. Selection of PBMC samples for TCRB deep sequencing was based on availability. Pseudoprogression appeared unrelated to alterations in the top peripheral T cell clonotypes detected by TCRB sequencing.

CDR3 length: 15 amino acids, cysteine to phenylalanine. CDR3 DNA only is kept here, 45 bases in frame from base 1. The junction carries 11 bases between V and J, which are trimmed by 1 base and 2 bases respectively. The germline V gene (reference sequence) provides CDR1 SEHNR and CDR2 FQNEAQ. The library was generated by the immunoSEQ multiplex PCR assay. Following the manufacturer's protocol, the hsTCRB Kit was used to amplify rearranged TCR beta chain sequences. An Illumina MiSeq was used to sequence the TCRB libraries. From the authors' description of their analysis: The proprietary platform of the kit vendor was used for demultiplexing, trimming and gene mapping. The source is immuneACCESS, and TCRdb retained only in-frame sequences with V and J called. Part of the clones is not carried over; for the studies checked, unresolved V genes explain less than half of this, and the remainder is unexplained. For V, J and clone size, that table is used; D and trimming come from the DNA. The sample table contains some 68,000 clones; only one count was recorded for roughly 78% of them. The ten largest clones capture roughly 8% of the sample.

The sample's time point, from its label and the paper: baseline, week 1 (first vaccination visit). The treatment or condition label corresponds to: pre-vaccination baseline after standard-of-care therapy. Donors had newly diagnosed WHO grade 3 or 4 IDH1-mutant astrocytomas with loss of nuclear ATRX. The samples were drawn from NOA16, a multicentre, single-arm, open-label phase I trial in Germany that tested a mutant IDH1 peptide vaccine in humans for the first time. For immunogenicity testing, the blood drawn at visit V03 was used as the baseline sample. Genomic DNA for TCRB sequencing was isolated from EDTA blood with the DNeasy Blood and Tissue Kit.

The TCR originated in a man aged 45-65 years with glioma. The sequence joins TRBV7-9 to TRBJ2-5, and possibly TRBD2, on 6 matching bases. Material: PBMCs, obtained from a glioma patient treated with radiotherapy, temozolomide or both. The CDR3 reads as follows: CASSLVSGLQETQYF. The DNA sequence is TGTGCCAGCAGCTTAGTGTCGGGACTGCAAGAGACCCAGTACTTC.